The source of this T cell receptor beta chain is a study of blood T cell repertoires in COVID-19. Study details: Acute and convalescent COVID-19 samples came from the United States, Italy and Spain. The cDNA or gDNA used as material had been derived from T cells, B-cell-depleted T cells, or PBMCs.

Trimming stripped 5 bases from V and 2 bases from J, with 16 bases between. Germline lookup yields CDR1 MNHEY and CDR2 SVGEGT. The CDR3 extends over 16 amino acids. Original handling: Quantification of nucleated cells was approximated via reference gene primer amplification. Clones were sequenced by immunoSEQ multiplex PCR, and TCRdb holds only the in-frame ones, with some missing. V and J calls plus clone size are reproduced from that table; the DNA served to infer D and trimming. Altogether about 240,000 clones are present, around 80% being singletons, with the ten largest covering approximately 3.5%.

Sequenced input: peripheral blood. This rearrangement joins TRBV6-2 or TRBV6-3 to TRBJ2-1, with D maybe TRBD2 (6 bases). The receptor was derived from a woman aged 18-29 years with acute or convalescent COVID-19. CDR3 protein: CASSPFLASAYNEQFF. The CDR3, as DNA: TGTGCCAGCAGTCCGTTCCTAGCGAGTGCCTACAATGAGCAGTTCTTC.